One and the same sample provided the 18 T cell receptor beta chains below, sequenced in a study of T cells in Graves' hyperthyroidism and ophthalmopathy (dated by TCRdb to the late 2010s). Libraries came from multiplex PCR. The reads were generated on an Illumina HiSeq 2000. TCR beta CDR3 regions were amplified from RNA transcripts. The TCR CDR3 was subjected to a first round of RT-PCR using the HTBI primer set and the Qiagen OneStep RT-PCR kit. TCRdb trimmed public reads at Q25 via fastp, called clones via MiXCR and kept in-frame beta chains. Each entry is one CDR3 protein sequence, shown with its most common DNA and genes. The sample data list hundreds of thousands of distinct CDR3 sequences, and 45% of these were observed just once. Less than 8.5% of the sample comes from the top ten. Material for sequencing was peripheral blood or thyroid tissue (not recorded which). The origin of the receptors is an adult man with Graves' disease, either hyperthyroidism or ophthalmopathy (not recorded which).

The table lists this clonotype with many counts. The chain's CDR3 is CASSFSPTLETQYF. Here the CDR3 DNA reads TGTGCCAGCAGCTTCTCACCCACCCTGGAGACCCAGTACTTC. J is TRBJ2-5 and V is TRBV7-8; D not resolved. Germline V gives CDR1 SGHVS, CDR2 FQNEAQ. The V gene lost 3 bases and the J gene lost 5 bases, with 13 bases spanning the gap. The CDR3 sequence is 14 residues long.

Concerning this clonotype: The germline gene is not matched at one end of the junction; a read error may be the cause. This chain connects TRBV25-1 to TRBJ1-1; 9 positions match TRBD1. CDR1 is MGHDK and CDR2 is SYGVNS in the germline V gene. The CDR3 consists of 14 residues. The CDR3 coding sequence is TGTGCCAGCAGCTGGACAGGGGCTAACACTGAAGCTTCCTTT. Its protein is CASSWTGANTEASF. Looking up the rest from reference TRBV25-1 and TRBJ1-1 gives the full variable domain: EADIYQTPRYLVIGTGKKITLECSQTMGHDKMYWYQQDPGMELHLIHYSYGVNSTEKGDLSSESTVSRIRTEHFPLTLESARPSHTSQYLCASSWTGANTEASFGQGTRLTVV.

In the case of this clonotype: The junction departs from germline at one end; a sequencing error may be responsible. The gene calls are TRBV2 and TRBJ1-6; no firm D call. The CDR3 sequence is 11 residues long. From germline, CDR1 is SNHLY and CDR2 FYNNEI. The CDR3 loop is CAISDGSALHF. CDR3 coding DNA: TGTGCCATCAGCGACGGTTCAGCCCTCCACTTT. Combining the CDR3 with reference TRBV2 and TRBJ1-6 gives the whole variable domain EPEVTQTPSHQVTQMGQEVILRCVPISNHLYFYWYRQILGQKVEFLVSFYNNEISEKSEIFDDQFSVERPDGSNFTLKIRSTKLEDSAMYFCAISDGSALHFGNGTRLTVT.

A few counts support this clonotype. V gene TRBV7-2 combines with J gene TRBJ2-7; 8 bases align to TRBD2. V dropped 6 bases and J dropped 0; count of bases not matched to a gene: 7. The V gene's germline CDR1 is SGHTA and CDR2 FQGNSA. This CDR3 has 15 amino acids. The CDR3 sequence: CASRSTSESSYEQYF. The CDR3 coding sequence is TGTGCCAGCAGGTCGACTAGCGAGAGCTCCTACGAGCAGTACTTC.

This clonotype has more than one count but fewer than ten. The CDR3 DNA reads TGTGCCAGCAGACTGACGGGTGGCGGGAAGTCCTACGAGCAGTACTTC. The encoded protein is CASRLTGGGKSYEQYF. This rearrangement joins TRBV5-5 to TRBJ2-7, with D tentatively TRBD2 (6 bases). Germline CDR1 and CDR2: SGHKS and YYEKEE (reference sequence). The CDR3 totals 16 residues. Trimming left V 5 bases short and J 1 base short, with 19 bases between.

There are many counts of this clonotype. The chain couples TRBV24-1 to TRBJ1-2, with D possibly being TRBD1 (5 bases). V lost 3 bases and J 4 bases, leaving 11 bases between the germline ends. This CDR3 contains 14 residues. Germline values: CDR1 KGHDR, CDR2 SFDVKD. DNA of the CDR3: TGTGCCACCAGTGATAGCGGGGCGGGCTATGGCTACACCTTC. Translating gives CATSDSGAGYGYTF.

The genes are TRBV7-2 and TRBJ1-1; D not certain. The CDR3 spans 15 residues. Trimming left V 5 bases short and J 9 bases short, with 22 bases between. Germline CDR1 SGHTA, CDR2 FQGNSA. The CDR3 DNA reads TGTGCCAGCAGCCAAGATCTTCTGGTCAGTATGAAAGCTTTCTTT. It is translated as CASSQDLLVSMKAFF.

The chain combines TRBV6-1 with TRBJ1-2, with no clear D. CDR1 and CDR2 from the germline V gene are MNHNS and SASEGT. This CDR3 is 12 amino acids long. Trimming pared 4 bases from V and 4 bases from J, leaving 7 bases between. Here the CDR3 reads CASSGPRYGYTF. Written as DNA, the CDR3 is TGTGCCAGCAGTGGACCGCGCTATGGCTACACCTTC.

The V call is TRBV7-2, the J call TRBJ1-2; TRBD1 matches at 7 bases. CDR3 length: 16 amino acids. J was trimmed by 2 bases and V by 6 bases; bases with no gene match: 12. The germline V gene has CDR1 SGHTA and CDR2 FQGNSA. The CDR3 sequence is CASRNRRQGGNYGYTF. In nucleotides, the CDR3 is TGTGCCAGCAGGAATCGTCGACAGGGTGGGAACTATGGCTACACCTTC.

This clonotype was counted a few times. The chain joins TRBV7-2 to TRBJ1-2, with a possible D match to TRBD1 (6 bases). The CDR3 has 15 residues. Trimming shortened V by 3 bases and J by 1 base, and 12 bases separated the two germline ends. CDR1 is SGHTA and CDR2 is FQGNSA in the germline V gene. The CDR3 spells CASSFGGPSNYGYTF. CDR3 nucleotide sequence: TGTGCCAGCAGCTTCGGGGGGCCCAGTAACTATGGCTACACCTTC.

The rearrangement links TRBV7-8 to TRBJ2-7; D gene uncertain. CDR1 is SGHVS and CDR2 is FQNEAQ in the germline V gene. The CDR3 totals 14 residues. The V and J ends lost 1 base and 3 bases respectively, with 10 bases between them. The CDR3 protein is CASSLELGYYEQYF. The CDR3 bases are TGTGCCAGCAGCTTAGAGCTGGGATACTACGAGCAGTACTTC.

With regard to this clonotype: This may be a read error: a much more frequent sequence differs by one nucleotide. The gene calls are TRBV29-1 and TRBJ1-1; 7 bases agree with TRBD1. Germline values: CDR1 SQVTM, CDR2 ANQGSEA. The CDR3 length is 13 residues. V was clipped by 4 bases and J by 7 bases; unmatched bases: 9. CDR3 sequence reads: CSVGGDRDSEAFF. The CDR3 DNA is TGCAGCGTTGGAGGAGACCGGGACAGTGAAGCTTTCTTT. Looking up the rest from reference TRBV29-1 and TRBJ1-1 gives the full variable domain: SAVISQKPSRDICQRGTSLTIQCQVDSQVTMMFWYRQQPGQSLTLIATANQGSEATYESGFVIDKFPISRPNLTFSTLTVSNMSPEDSSIYLCSVGGDRDSEAFFGQGTRLTVV.

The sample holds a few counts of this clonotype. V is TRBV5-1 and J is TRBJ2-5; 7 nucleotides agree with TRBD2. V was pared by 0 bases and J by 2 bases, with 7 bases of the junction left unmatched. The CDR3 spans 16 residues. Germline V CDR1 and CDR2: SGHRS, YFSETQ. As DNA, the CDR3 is TGCGCCAGCAGCTTGGGCGGCGGGGGATTACAAGAGACCCAGTACTTC. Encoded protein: CASSLGGGGLQETQYF.

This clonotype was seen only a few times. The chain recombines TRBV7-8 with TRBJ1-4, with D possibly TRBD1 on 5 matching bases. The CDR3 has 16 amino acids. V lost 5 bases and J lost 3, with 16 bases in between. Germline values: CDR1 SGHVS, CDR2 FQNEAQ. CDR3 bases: TGTGCCAGCAGCGGTCGGGGCTCGGTTCCTAATGAAAAACTGTTTTTT. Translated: CASSGRGSVPNEKLFF.

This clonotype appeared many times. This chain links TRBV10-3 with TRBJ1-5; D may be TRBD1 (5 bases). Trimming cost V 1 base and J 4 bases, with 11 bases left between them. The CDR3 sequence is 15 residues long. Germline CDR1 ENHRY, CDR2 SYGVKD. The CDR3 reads CAISELAGSNQPQHF. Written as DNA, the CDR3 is TGTGCCATCAGTGAGTTGGCAGGGTCTAATCAGCCCCAGCATTTT.

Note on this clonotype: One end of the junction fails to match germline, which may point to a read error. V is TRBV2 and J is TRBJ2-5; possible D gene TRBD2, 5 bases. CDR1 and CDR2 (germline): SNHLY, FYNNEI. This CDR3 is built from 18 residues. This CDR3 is CAISGSLGLTAPQETQYF. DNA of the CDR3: TGTGCCATCAGTGGCAGCCTCGGACTTACGGCTCCCCAAGAGACCCAGTACTTC.

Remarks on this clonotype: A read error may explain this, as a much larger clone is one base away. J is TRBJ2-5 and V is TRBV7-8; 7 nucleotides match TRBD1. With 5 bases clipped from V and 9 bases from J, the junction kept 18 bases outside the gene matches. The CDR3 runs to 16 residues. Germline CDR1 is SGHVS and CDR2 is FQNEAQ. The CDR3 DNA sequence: TGTGCCAGCAGCCCAGACAGGGCGGGTCCGACGAAGGCCCAGTACTTC. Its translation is CASSPDRAGPTKAQYF.

The CDR3 region is CASSVGDRAYEQYF. The CDR3 nucleotides read TGTGCCAGCAGCGTAGGGGACAGGGCATACGAGCAGTACTTC. This chain links TRBV9 with TRBJ2-7; 9 positions agree with TRBD1. Germline V lookup: CDR1 SGDLS, CDR2 YYNGEE. The CDR3 consists of 14 residues. The V segment lost 0 bases and the J segment 4 bases; nucleotides outside the gene matches: 2.